The clone carrying this T cell receptor (beta chain) was seen ten or more times. Its matching antigen is unknown. Diagnoses used clinical symptoms, serum thyroxine and TRAb, thyroid ultrasound and orbital computed tomography. The source of the PBMCs was less than 12 ml of fresh peripheral blood. Trimming stripped 4 bases from V and 3 bases from J, with 13 bases between. The CDR3 is made up of 14 amino acids. The germline V gene has CDR1 SGDLS and CDR2 YYNGEE. These data come from a study of T cells in Graves' hyperthyroidism and ophthalmopathy. Study-wide findings and caveats: Before onset, ophthalmopathy was predicted by the model a median approximately 6.6 months earlier.

The TCR beta CDR3 regions underwent amplification using RNA transcripts as the source. Primed by the HTBI set, a first-round RT-PCR was run on the TCR CDR3. A single record per CDR3 protein comes from TCRdb applying MiXCR to the multiplex PCR reads. The sample holds about 700,000 distinct CDR3 sequences, approximately 14% seen once. This chain joins TRBV9 and TRBJ2-5, with unresolved D. The sequenced sample consisted of blood. The source of this sequence is a woman aged 18-35 years with Graves' hyperthyroidism. The CDR3 nucleotides are TGTGCCAGCAGCTCCACACTGGCGGAAGAGACCCAGTACTTC. This translates into CASSSTLAEETQYF.